This TCR beta chain was profiled in a study of T cell responses to AZD1222 COVID-19 vaccine. Turning to this clone: The target antigen is unknown. Other DNA variants within this sample encode the same CDR3.

The germline gives CDR1 SGHDN, CDR2 FVKESK. The CDR3 consists of 15 residues. Trimming took 3 bases from V and 0 from J, leaving 10 bases between them. Sequencing used immunoSEQ multiplex PCR; TCRdb keeps in-frame clones, though not all of them. The specimen's table records over 120,000 clones. Notes on the study in general: With dominance at 160-218 and 743-854, vaccine-associated CD4 TCRs spanned spike. The donor group comprised mostly white British people and more females; the analysis possibly underestimated clonal diversity.

The sample comprised peripheral blood. This receptor was identified in an adult in good health. This chain links TRBV14 with TRBJ2-3, with D possibly matching TRBD2 (6 bases). The CDR3 loop is CASSQVGGSTDTQYF. DNA for the CDR3: TGTGCCAGCAGCCAGGTGGGAGGTAGCACAGATACGCAGTATTTT.